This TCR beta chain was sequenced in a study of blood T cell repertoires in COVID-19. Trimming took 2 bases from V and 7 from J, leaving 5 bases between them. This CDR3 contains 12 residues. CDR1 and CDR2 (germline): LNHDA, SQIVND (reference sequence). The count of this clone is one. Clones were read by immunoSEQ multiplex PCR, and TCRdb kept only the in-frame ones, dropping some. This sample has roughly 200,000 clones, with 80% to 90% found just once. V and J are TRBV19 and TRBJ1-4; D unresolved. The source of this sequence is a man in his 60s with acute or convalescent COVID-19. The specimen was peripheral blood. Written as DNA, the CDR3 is TGTGCCAGTAGTATATCGGGTGAAAAACTGTTTTTT. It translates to CASSISGEKLFF. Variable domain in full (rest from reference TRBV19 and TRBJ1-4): DGGITQSPKYLFRKEGQNVTLSCEQNLNHDAMYWYRQDPGQGLRLIYYSQIVNDFQKGDIAEGYSVSREKKESFPLTVTSAQKNPTAFYLCASSISGEKLFFGSGTQLSVL.